One sample yielded the 5 T cell receptor beta chains listed below, sequenced in a study of cytomegalovirus exposure and HLA in healthy donors. Only in-frame clones appear in the TCRdb table, and some are missing; sequencing was by immunoSEQ multiplex PCR. This table holds about 120,000 clones, about 90% found once. The specimen sequenced was PBMCs. All receptors derive from a woman aged 18-29 years in good health and CMV-seronegative.

The genes are TRBV19 and TRBJ1-1; 7 nucleotides match TRBD1. CDR3 length: 14 amino acids. V shed 1 base, J shed 7 bases, and the junction held 6 bases outside the gene matches. Germline V gene data show CDR1 as LNHDA and CDR2 as SQIVND (reference sequence). The chain's CDR3 is CASSIARTGSEAFF. DNA for the CDR3: TGTGCCAGTAGTATAGCGAGGACAGGAAGTGAAGCTTTCTTT.

The chain has TRBV9 and TRBJ2-1; TRBD2 matches 7 bases. Germline assignment: CDR1 SGDLS and CDR2 YYNGEE. CDR3 length equals 16 residues. V lost 1 base to trimming and J lost 1 base; unmatched junction nucleotides: 5. CDR3 amino acids: CASSVRLAASYNEQFF. The CDR3 nucleotides are TGTGCCAGCAGCGTACGCCTAGCGGCTTCCTACAATGAGCAGTTCTTC.

The genes are TRBV2 and TRBJ1-5; 8 nucleotides line up with TRBD1. CDR3 length: 17 amino acids. Germline V gene sequence: CDR1 SNHLY, CDR2 FYNNEI. V lost 6 bases to trimming and J lost 6 bases; unmatched junction nucleotides: 16. CDR3 loop: CASSNGQGFQDGQPQHF. CDR3 bases: TGTGCCAGCAGCAACGGACAGGGTTTTCAGGACGGTCAGCCCCAGCATTTT. The full variable domain, completed using reference TRBV2 and TRBJ1-5, is EPEVTQTPSHQVTQMGQEVILRCVPISNHLYFYWYRQILGQKVEFLVSFYNNEISEKSEIFDDQFSVERPDGSNFTLKIRSTKLEDSAMYFCASSNGQGFQDGQPQHFGDGTRLSIL.

The chain carries TRBV19 and TRBJ1-3; D is uncertain. The CDR3 sequence is 17 residues long. V lost 7 bases and J lost 1, with 20 bases in between. The V gene's germline CDR1 is LNHDA and CDR2 SQIVND (reference sequence). The CDR3 coding sequence is TGTGCCAGTACTAAAATGGCGGGCGGCAGATCTGGAAACACCATATATTTT. This encodes CASTKMAGGRSGNTIYF.

The chain uses TRBV27 and TRBJ2-3, with TRBD1 matching 10 bases. Germline CDR1 and CDR2: MNHEY and SMNVEV (reference sequence). With V trimmed by 5 bases and J by 4 bases, 9 bases remained unmatched. The CDR3 spans 16 residues. The CDR3 nucleotides are TGTGCCAGCAGTATCCCCGGGACAGGGGATGCAGATACGCAGTATTTT. Translated, it gives CASSIPGTGDADTQYF.